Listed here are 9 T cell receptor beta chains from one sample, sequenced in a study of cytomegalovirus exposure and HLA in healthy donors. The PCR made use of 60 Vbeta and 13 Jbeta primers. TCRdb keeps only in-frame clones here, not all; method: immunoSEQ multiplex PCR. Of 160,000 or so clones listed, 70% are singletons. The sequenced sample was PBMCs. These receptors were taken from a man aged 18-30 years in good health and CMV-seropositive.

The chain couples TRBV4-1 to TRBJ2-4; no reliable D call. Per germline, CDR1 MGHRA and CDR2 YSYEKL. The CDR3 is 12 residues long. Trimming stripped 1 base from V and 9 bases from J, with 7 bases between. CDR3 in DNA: TGCGCCAGCAGCCAAGTCGGTGGCATTCAGTACTTC. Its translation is CASSQVGGIQYF.

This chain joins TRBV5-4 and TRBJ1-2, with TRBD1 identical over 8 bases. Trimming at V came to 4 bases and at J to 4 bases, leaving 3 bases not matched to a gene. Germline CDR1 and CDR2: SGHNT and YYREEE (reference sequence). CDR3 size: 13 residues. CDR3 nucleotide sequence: TGTGCCAGCAGCCGACAGGGGTCCTATGGCTACACCTTC. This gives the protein CASSRQGSYGYTF.

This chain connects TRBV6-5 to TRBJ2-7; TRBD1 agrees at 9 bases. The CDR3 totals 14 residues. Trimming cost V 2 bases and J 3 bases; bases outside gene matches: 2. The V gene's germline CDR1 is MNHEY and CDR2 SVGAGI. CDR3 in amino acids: CASSYRGQGYEQYV. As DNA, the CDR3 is TGTGCCAGCAGTTACCGGGGACAGGGCTACGAGCAGTACGTC.

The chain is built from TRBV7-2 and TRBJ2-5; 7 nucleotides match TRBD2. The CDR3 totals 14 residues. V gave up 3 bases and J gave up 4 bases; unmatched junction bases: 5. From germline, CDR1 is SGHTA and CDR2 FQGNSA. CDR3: CASSFGGTGETQYF. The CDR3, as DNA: TGTGCCAGCAGCTTCGGGGGGACGGGAGAGACCCAGTACTTC.

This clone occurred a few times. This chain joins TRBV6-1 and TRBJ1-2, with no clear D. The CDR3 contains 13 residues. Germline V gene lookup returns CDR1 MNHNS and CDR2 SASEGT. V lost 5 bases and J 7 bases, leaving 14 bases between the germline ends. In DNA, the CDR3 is TGTGCCAGCAGTATCCAGGTTGTCTCTGGCTACACCTTC. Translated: CASSIQVVSGYTF.

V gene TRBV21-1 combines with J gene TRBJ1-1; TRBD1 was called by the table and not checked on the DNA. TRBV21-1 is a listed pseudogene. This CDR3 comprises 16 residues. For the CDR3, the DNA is TGTGCCAGCATTAATTCTCGACAGGGGGCGCGGACTGAAGCTTTCTTT. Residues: CASINSRQGARTEAFF.

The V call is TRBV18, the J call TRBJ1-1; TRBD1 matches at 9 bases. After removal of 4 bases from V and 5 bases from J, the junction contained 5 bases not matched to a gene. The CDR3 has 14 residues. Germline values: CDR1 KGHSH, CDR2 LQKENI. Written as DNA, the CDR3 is TGTGCCAGCTCACTTGGGACAGGGCGGACTGAAGCTTTCTTT. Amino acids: CASSLGTGRTEAFF.

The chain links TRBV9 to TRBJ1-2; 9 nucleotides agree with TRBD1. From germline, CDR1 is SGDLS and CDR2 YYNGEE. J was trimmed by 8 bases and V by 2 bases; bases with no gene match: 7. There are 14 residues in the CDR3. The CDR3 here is CASSVRDRAEGYTF. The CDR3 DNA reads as TGTGCCAGCAGCGTGCGGGACAGGGCGGAGGGCTACACCTTC.

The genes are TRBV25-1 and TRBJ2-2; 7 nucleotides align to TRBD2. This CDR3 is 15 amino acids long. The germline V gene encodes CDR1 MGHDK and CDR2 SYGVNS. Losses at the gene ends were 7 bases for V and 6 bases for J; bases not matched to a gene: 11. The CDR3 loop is CASNQGGIGAGELFF. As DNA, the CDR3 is TGTGCCAGCAACCAGGGAGGGATCGGCGCCGGGGAGCTGTTTTTT.